These T cell receptor beta chains were read from a single sample in a study of T-cell memory formation after mild COVID-19. TCRdb re-called the 5' RACE reads with MiXCR, one entry per CDR3 protein. Of 100,000 to 150,000 distinct CDR3 sequences in the sample, approximately 15% are singletons; the top ten hold approximately 15%. Sequences were obtained from PBMCs or a T cell subset sorted from them (not recorded which). These receptors all come from an adult woman who had mild COVID-19 (a few samples of this study predate the infection). Cell type and time point are not known. The CDR3 runs from the conserved cysteine through the conserved F or W. The size of a clone is reported for some rows only, either as once, few or many, or as a class for expanded clones.

cdr3_aa clone_size j_call v_call
CASSPGVGESNYGYTF few TRBJ1-2 TRBV18
CASSLRSEIDTQYF - TRBJ2-3 TRBV5-4
CASSPGQVADYGYTF few TRBJ1-2 TRBV4-3
CSGTGTGNTEAFF few TRBJ1-1 TRBV29-1
CSVGLTSGLYEQYF - TRBJ2-7 TRBV29-1
CASSWGQGNTEAFF few TRBJ1-1 TRBV12-3/TRBV12-4
CASSLDLAGSPYNEQFF few TRBJ2-1 TRBV5-4
CSATGIAGAYEQYF few TRBJ2-7 TRBV20-1
CASSYSLSGQETQYF few TRBJ2-5 TRBV6-5
CAISASDRGLDIQYF few TRBJ2-4 TRBV10-3
CASSSTDRATDTQYF - TRBJ2-3 TRBV7-9
CASTRHGTGDQPQHF few TRBJ1-5 TRBV6-6
CAISESGPVREKLFF few TRBJ1-4 TRBV10-3
CASSLRDFGYTF few TRBJ1-2 TRBV12-3/TRBV12-4
CASSLVPRVKNTEAFF - TRBJ1-1 TRBV7-2
CATSDFRSTDTQYF - TRBJ2-3 TRBV24-1
CASSLARREIAF few TRBJ1-2 TRBV7-8
CASSWTGGDGYTF few TRBJ1-2 TRBV27
CASSASGGASGDTQYF few TRBJ2-3 TRBV9
CASSPRQGELLRTGELFF few TRBJ2-2 TRBV6-2/TRBV6-3
CASSQEFRWTSSYNEQFF few TRBJ2-1 TRBV4-3
CAWSGLQGAGTEAFF - TRBJ1-1 TRBV30
CASSSSSAVYEQYF many TRBJ2-7 TRBV7-6
CASSSGLASYNEQFF few TRBJ2-1 TRBV7-3
CASRDRSTDTQYF - TRBJ2-3 TRBV2
CATSEAGLAYQDEQFF - TRBJ2-1 TRBV24-1
CASSPSGGSYNEQFF few TRBJ2-1 TRBV6-2/TRBV6-3
CASSSEPSGNQPQHF few TRBJ1-5 TRBV5-5
CASSLTRASGANVLTF few TRBJ2-6 TRBV5-1
CAIQASGTQYF few TRBJ2-3 TRBV28
CASTGTGELFF - TRBJ2-2 TRBV6-1
CASSFRGPMNTEAFF - TRBJ1-1 TRBV5-4